This is a list of T cell receptor beta chains from one sample in a study of blood T cell repertoires in COVID-19. Here immunoSEQ multiplex PCR was the method, and the copy in TCRdb shows in-frame clones only, minus some. Of roughly 340,000 clones in the sample, approximately 88% were seen once. The material sequenced was peripheral blood. These receptors were obtained from a woman in her thirties with COVID-19, enrolled during active disease. Each CDR3 is given with its conserved first and last residue.

>TRBJ1-2|TRBV3-1/TRBV3-2
CASSGGEGGYTF
>TRBJ2-5|TRBV7-9
CASSPGQGDWVTQYF
>TRBJ2-2|TRBV4-3
CASSQRDKRGDVGELFF
>TRBJ2-3|TRBV18
CASSQGLAGVGDTQYF
>TRBJ2-1|TRBV2
CASSEIAAAYNEQFF
>TRBJ2-3|TRBV6-6
CASSYPGGATDTQYF
>TRBJ1-2|TRBV2
CASRTGQGVYGYTF
>TRBJ1-3|TRBV15
CATSPESGYSGNTIYF
>TRBJ1-6|TRBV25-1
CASSEYIGGHSPLHF
>TRBJ2-3|TRBV19
CASSLLVFPDTQYF
>TRBJ2-3|TRBV7-2
CASSPSGLSTDTQYF
>TRBJ2-1|TRBV7-8
CASSLRTGVNEQFF
>TRBJ2-1|TRBV14
CASSYASGINEQFF
>TRBJ2-5|TRBV15
CATSRDWSWRGETQYF
>TRBJ1-2|TRBV28
CASSLPGGNYGYTF
>TRBJ2-5|TRBV3-1/TRBV3-2
CASSPAGWGLKETQYF
>TRBJ1-6|TRBV19
CASRGGSARGTSSPLHF
>TRBJ2-3|TRBV11-2
CASSLSPGTGVGWVNTQYF
>TRBJ2-7|TRBV12-3/TRBV12-4
CASSFHGNYEQYF
>TRBJ1-3|TRBV5-5
CASSWSYRSYAGNTIYF
>TRBJ2-1|TRBV5-4
CASSPRLPGDHNEQFF
>TRBJ2-7|TRBV6-5
CASRTTGGYEQYF
>TRBJ2-4|TRBV19
CASSPGQGENIQYF